The clone carrying this T cell receptor (beta chain) showed up many times. TCRdb redid the calling of the 5' RACE reads with MiXCR, one entry per CDR3 protein. The data hold just under 60,000 distinct CDR3 sequences, with about 8.9% observed a single time. The entry originates in a study of early T cells in non-severe SARS-CoV-2 infection. Study-wide context: Bulk RNA from unsorted whole blood was sequenced; chains were unpaired.

Germline V gives CDR1 MDHEN, CDR2 SYDVKM. The germline V and J ends were trimmed by 7 bases and 0 bases, with 13 bases remaining between them. CDR3 length: 16 residues. The sample was whole blood. The V and J genes are TRBV28 and TRBJ1-6, with D possibly TRBD1 on 5 matching bases. The TCR was taken from an adult who was a healthcare worker with PCR-confirmed SARS-CoV-2 infection or an uninfected control (not recorded which). Here the CDR3 reads CASTSIQGSYNSPLHF. CDR3 in DNA: TGTGCCAGCACCTCTATCCAGGGCTCCTATAATTCACCCCTCCACTTT.